This T cell receptor beta chain appears in the sequencing data of a study of blood T cell repertoires in COVID-19. Study background: PBMCs, B-cell-depleted T cells, or T cells were the source of the cDNA or gDNA that made up the material.

Only in-frame clones appear in the TCRdb table, and some are missing; sequencing was by immunoSEQ multiplex PCR. The sample shows about 200,000 clones, approximately 86% of them seen only once. Trimming took off 3 bases at V and 6 bases at J, with 12 bases between the two ends. Germline CDR1 SQVTM, CDR2 ANQGSEA. The CDR3 runs 13 residues. The V call is TRBV29-1, the J call TRBJ2-1; the D gene is possibly TRBD1 (6 bases). Sequenced: PBMCs or T cells enriched from blood (not recorded which). The sequence was obtained from a woman in her 30s who had been exposed to COVID-19. The CDR3 sequence: CSVDGRGSNEQFF. In DNA, the CDR3 is TGCAGCGTTGACGGCAGGGGAAGCAATGAGCAGTTCTTC.